The 11 T cell receptor beta chains below come from one sample, sequenced in a study of blood T cell repertoires in COVID-19. Data came from immunoSEQ multiplex PCR; TCRdb stores just in-frame clones and leaves some out. The data show 70,000 to 95,000 clones, around 90% seen once. The sequenced sample consisted of peripheral blood. Source of these receptors: a man aged 65 to 85 with acute or convalescent COVID-19.

The chain links TRBV2 to TRBJ2-3, with D possibly matching TRBD2 (5 bases). Between the trimmed V and J ends, which lost 0 bases and 0 bases, there was a span of 7 bases. CDR1 is SNHLY, CDR2 FYNNEI, per germline. This CDR3 region has 15 residues. In DNA, the CDR3 is TGTGCCAGCAGTGAAGCGGGAGTTAGCACAGATACGCAGTATTTT. Protein sequence: CASSEAGVSTDTQYF. Together with reference TRBV2 and TRBJ2-3, the CDR3 gives the full variable domain: EPEVTQTPSHQVTQMGQEVILRCVPISNHLYFYWYRQILGQKVEFLVSFYNNEISEKSEIFDDQFSVERPDGSNFTLKIRSTKLEDSAMYFCASSEAGVSTDTQYFGPGTRLTVL.

The chain joins TRBV9 to TRBJ2-1; TRBD2 matches at 7 bases. The CDR3 extends over 14 amino acids. Per germline, CDR1 SGDLS and CDR2 YYNGEE. Unmatched junction bases numbered 0, after V lost 3 bases and J lost 0 bases. CDR3: CASSAGGSYNEQFF. CDR3 sequence (DNA): TGTGCCAGCAGCGCGGGGGGCTCCTACAATGAGCAGTTCTTC.

V usage is TRBV7-2 and J usage is TRBJ2-7; D perhaps matches TRBD1 (6 bases). Trimming left V 5 bases short and J 0 bases short, with 11 bases between. Germline V lookup: CDR1 SGHTA, CDR2 FQGNSA. The CDR3 has 14 amino acids. The CDR3 DNA reads as TGTGCCAGCAGCCTACAGGGATCCTCCTACGAGCAGTACTTC. This gives the protein CASSLQGSSYEQYF.

The CDR3 here is CASSRGTVNEKLFF. As DNA, the CDR3 is TGCGCCAGCAGCCGGGGGACAGTCAATGAAAAACTGTTTTTT. The J gene is TRBJ1-4, the V gene TRBV5-1; TRBD1 matches 7 bases. Trimming cost V 4 bases and J 5 bases; bases outside gene matches: 5. The V gene's germline CDR1 is SGHRS and CDR2 YFSETQ. This CDR3 has 14 residues.

This chain joins TRBV5-1 and TRBJ2-7; 7 bases match TRBD1. The length of the CDR3 is 13 residues. CDR1 is SGHRS and CDR2 is YFSETQ in the germline V gene. The V gene end was trimmed by 3 bases and the J gene end by 3 bases; junction bases not matched to a gene: 3. The CDR3 is CASSSQGDYEQYF. As DNA, the CDR3 is TGCGCCAGCAGCTCCCAGGGGGACTACGAGCAGTACTTC.

The chain carries TRBV18 and TRBJ2-5, with TRBD2 identical over 7 bases. The CDR3 is made up of 13 amino acids. Germline V gives CDR1 KGHSH, CDR2 LQKENI. The V and J ends lost 3 bases and 3 bases, in that order; junction bases with no gene match: 1. Here the CDR3 DNA reads TGTGCCAGCTCACCTCTAGCGGAAGAGACCCAGTACTTC. It specifies CASSPLAEETQYF.

The genes are TRBV11-2 and TRBJ2-3; possibly TRBD2 for D (6 bases). The V gene's germline CDR1 is SGHAT and CDR2 FQNNGV. The CDR3 spans 14 residues. Trimming cost V 1 base and J 1 base, with 6 bases left between them. CDR3 region: CASSLGLGTDTQYF. The CDR3 nucleotides are TGTGCCAGCAGCTTAGGACTAGGCACAGATACGCAGTATTTT.

The V gene is TRBV4-1, the J gene TRBJ2-7, with 9 bases aligning to TRBD1. The germline CDR1 and CDR2 sequences are MGHRA and YSYEKL. Trimming cost V 4 bases and J 3 bases; bases outside gene matches: 4. CDR3 length: 14 residues. CDR3 coding DNA: TGCGCCAGCAGCCTTCAGACAGGGGGCTACGAGCAGTACTTC. Translated, it gives CASSLQTGGYEQYF.

Worth noting for this clone: The identical CDR3 is also encoded by other nucleotide sequences in the sample. The chain is built from TRBV5-1 and TRBJ2-3; TRBD2 might be the D (5 bases). V lost 0 bases and J 0 bases, leaving 5 bases between the germline ends. Germline lookup yields CDR1 SGHRS and CDR2 YFSETQ. The CDR3 has 14 residues. DNA for the CDR3: TGCGCCAGCAGCTTGGCGGGGAGCACAGATACGCAGTATTTT. It encodes CASSLAGSTDTQYF.

This sequence joins TRBV18 and TRBJ1-5; 7 nucleotides align to TRBD1. The CDR3 totals 15 residues. The V gene's germline CDR1 is KGHSH and CDR2 LQKENI. Germline trimming cut 2 bases from V and 4 bases from J; bases unmatched to any gene: 5. Written as DNA, the CDR3 is TGTGCCAGCTCACCAGGGGCAGGGGGTAATCAGCCCCAGCATTTT. Translation gives CASSPGAGGNQPQHF.

This clone appeared a few times. The chain combines TRBV18 with TRBJ2-7, with a weak D call TRBD1 (5 bases). Germline-derived CDR1 and CDR2 are KGHSH and LQKENI. The CDR3 spans 14 residues. The V gene lost 3 bases and the J gene lost 3 bases, with 12 bases spanning the gap. DNA for the CDR3: TGTGCCAGCTCACCCCCTCCAGGGTTCTACGAGCAGTACTTC. This gives the protein CASSPPPGFYEQYF.